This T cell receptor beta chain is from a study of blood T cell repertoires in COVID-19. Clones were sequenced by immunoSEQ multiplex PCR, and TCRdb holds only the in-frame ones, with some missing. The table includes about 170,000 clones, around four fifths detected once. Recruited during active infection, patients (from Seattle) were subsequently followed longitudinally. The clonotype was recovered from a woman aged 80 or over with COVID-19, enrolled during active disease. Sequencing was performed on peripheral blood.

The CDR3 sequence: CASSPLAGGIETQYF. The CDR3 bases are TGTGCCAGCAGTCCCCTAGCGGGGGGGATAGAGACCCAGTACTTC. The V and J genes are TRBV6-5 and TRBJ2-5, with 12 bases identical to TRBD2. This CDR3 is built from 15 residues. V shed 5 bases and J 4 bases; nucleotides not matched to a gene: 5. Germline CDR1 and CDR2: MNHEY and SVGAGI.